This entry lists 10 T cell receptor beta chains sequenced from one sample in a study of identical twins. TCRdb reanalysed the 5' RACE reads using MiXCR and keeps one entry per CDR3 protein. Of 470,000 or so distinct CDR3 sequences listed, roughly a quarter are singletons. The same sample was also studied in work on T cells expressing NK-cell markers.

Sequenced: CD4+ T cells sorted from blood. The source of these receptors is a woman younger than 30 in good health.

This chain joins TRBV20-1 and TRBJ2-1; 8 bases are a match to TRBD2. From germline, CDR1 is DFQATT and CDR2 SNEGSKA (reference sequence). The CDR3 sequence is 13 residues long. V shed 4 bases, J shed 8 bases, and the junction held 7 bases outside the gene matches. For the CDR3, the DNA is TGCAGTGCTATGAGGACTAGCATGGATGAGCAGTTCTTC. It encodes CSAMRTSMDEQFF.

The rearrangement links TRBV12-3 or TRBV12-4 to TRBJ2-3, with 13 bases identical to TRBD2. This CDR3 has 15 amino acids. The V gene end was trimmed by 5 bases and the J gene end by 7 bases; junction bases not matched to a gene: 6. The CDR3 coding sequence is TGTGCCAGCAGTCAGGGACTAGCGGGGCTCAATACGCAGTATTTT. As protein: CASSQGLAGLNTQYF.

This clonotype was seen only a few times. V and J are TRBV10-2 and TRBJ2-1; possible D gene TRBD2, 6 bases. The CDR3 is 15 amino acids. Germline V gene lookup returns CDR1 WSHSY and CDR2 SAAADI. Trimming pared 3 bases from V and 1 base from J, leaving 10 bases between. CDR3 in DNA: TGCGCCAGCAGTGAAAGCGGGCCATCCTACAATGAGCAGTTCTTC. It is translated as CASSESGPSYNEQFF.

At least ten counts were recorded for this clonotype. The chain joins TRBV5-1 to TRBJ2-3; D might be TRBD1 (6 bases). This CDR3 spans 15 amino acids. Trimming pared 2 bases from V and 1 base from J, leaving 11 bases between. CDR1 is SGHRS, CDR2 YFSETQ, per germline. CDR3 DNA: TGCGCCAGCAGCTTACAGGGTCAGGGCACAGATACGCAGTATTTT. Protein: CASSLQGQGTDTQYF.

In this sample, this clonotype turned up a few times. This sequence joins TRBV10-2 and TRBJ2-2, with D hard to call. The CDR3 is 11 amino acids. V lost 7 bases to trimming and J lost 7 bases, with 7 bases between them. Germline CDR1 and CDR2: WSHSY and SAAADI. The CDR3 reads CASKDRGELFF. CDR3 sequence (DNA): TGCGCCAGCAAAGACCGCGGGGAGCTGTTTTTT.

The chain has TRBV29-1 and TRBJ1-1, with D hard to call. The germline V gene has CDR1 SQVTM and CDR2 ANQGSEA. Trimming left V 2 bases short and J 5 bases short, with 18 bases between. This CDR3 spans 15 amino acids. The CDR3 DNA follows: TGCAGCGTTGAAAGCCCCTTGCTCCGGGGAACTGAAGCTTTCTTT. Amino acid sequence: CSVESPLLRGTEAFF.

The CDR3 nucleotides read TGCAGCGCTAAAACCGGGGGGATGAACACTGAAGCTTTCTTT. Amino acids: CSAKTGGMNTEAFF. This chain joins TRBV29-1 and TRBJ1-1, with D perhaps TRBD1 (5 bases). V was trimmed by 7 bases and J by 0 bases, leaving 15 bases between them. CDR1 and CDR2 from the germline V gene are SQVTM and ANQGSEA. This CDR3 comprises 14 residues.

Of note for this clonotype: The junction departs from the called germline gene at one end, perhaps through a read error. V is TRBV5-6 and J is TRBJ2-2, with TRBD1 matching over 9 bases. The germline V gene has CDR1 SGHDT and CDR2 YYEEEE. This CDR3 is 15 amino acids long. CDR3 sequence: CASCLTGGNTGELFF. CDR3 bases: TGTGCCAGCTGCTTGACAGGGGGAAACACCGGGGAGCTGTTTTTT.

This clonotype turned up a few times. The chain carries TRBV3-1 and TRBJ2-7, with D tentatively TRBD1 or TRBD2 (6 bases each). CDR1 LGHDT and CDR2 YNNKEL come from the germline V gene (reference sequence). The CDR3 sequence is 13 residues long. Deletions cut 3 bases from V and 9 bases from J, with 15 bases between. The CDR3: CASSQGRGGAQYF. As DNA, the CDR3 is TGTGCCAGCAGCCAGGGCAGGGGAGGCGCGCAGTACTTC.

The chain couples TRBV7-8 to TRBJ1-1; weak D call: TRBD1 (5 bases). Trimming stripped 5 bases from V and 1 base from J, with 17 bases between. CDR3 length: 16 residues. Germline assignment: CDR1 SGHVS and CDR2 FQNEAQ. DNA for the CDR3: TGTGCCAGCAGCCGTCGTCATCCTCAGGGGAACACTGAAGCTTTCTTT. Its translation: CASSRRHPQGNTEAFF. Variable domain in full (rest from reference TRBV7-8 and TRBJ1-1): GAGVSQSPRYKVAKRGQDVALRCDPISGHVSLFWYQQALGQGPEFLTYFQNEAQLDKSGLPSDRFFAERPEGSVSTLKIQRTQQEDSAVYLCASSRRHPQGNTEAFFGQGTRLTVV.